The T cell receptor (beta chain) described here comes from a study of vaccination effects on CD4 cells after COVID-19. Viral peptide pools were used in the ViraFEST assay to expand antigen-specific CD4+ T cells, and sequencing came afterward. Subsequent to a culture period of roughly 11 days, CD4+ T cells were isolated. On day 3 and again on day 7, half the medium was replaced with IL-2 medium. The repertoire was sequenced with immunoSEQ multiplex PCR; TCRdb's copy has only in-frame clones and lacks some. Among around 54,000 clones listed, around 85% were seen once. The CDR3 is made up of 13 amino acids. Germline V gene sequence: CDR1 GTSNPN, CDR2 SVGIG (reference sequence). V was pared by 2 bases and J by 6 bases, with 8 bases between. Whole-study findings and limits: Healthy vaccinees' vaccine-induced clones included only 1 of 255 cross-reacting with common cold coronaviruses. Clones from infection and from vaccination both contracted markedly late after vaccination.

As concerns this clone: The antigen remains undetermined.

This sample comprised CD4+ T cells from PBMCs cultured with HCoV-229E spike peptides, obtained before COVID-19 vaccination. The receptor was isolated from a human donor who received a COVID-19 vaccine. The rearrangement uses TRBV30 and TRBJ1-6; the D is unclear. CDR3 DNA sequence: TGTGCCTGGAGTTCCTCGTTTAATTCACCCCTCCACTTT. Encoded protein: CAWSSSFNSPLHF. Together with reference TRBV30 and TRBJ1-6, the CDR3 gives the full variable domain: SQTIHQWPATLVQPVGSPLSLECTVEGTSNPNLYWYRQAAGRGLQLLFYSVGIGQISSEVPQNLSASRPQDRQFILSSKKLLLSDSGFYLCAWSSSFNSPLHFGNGTRLTVT.